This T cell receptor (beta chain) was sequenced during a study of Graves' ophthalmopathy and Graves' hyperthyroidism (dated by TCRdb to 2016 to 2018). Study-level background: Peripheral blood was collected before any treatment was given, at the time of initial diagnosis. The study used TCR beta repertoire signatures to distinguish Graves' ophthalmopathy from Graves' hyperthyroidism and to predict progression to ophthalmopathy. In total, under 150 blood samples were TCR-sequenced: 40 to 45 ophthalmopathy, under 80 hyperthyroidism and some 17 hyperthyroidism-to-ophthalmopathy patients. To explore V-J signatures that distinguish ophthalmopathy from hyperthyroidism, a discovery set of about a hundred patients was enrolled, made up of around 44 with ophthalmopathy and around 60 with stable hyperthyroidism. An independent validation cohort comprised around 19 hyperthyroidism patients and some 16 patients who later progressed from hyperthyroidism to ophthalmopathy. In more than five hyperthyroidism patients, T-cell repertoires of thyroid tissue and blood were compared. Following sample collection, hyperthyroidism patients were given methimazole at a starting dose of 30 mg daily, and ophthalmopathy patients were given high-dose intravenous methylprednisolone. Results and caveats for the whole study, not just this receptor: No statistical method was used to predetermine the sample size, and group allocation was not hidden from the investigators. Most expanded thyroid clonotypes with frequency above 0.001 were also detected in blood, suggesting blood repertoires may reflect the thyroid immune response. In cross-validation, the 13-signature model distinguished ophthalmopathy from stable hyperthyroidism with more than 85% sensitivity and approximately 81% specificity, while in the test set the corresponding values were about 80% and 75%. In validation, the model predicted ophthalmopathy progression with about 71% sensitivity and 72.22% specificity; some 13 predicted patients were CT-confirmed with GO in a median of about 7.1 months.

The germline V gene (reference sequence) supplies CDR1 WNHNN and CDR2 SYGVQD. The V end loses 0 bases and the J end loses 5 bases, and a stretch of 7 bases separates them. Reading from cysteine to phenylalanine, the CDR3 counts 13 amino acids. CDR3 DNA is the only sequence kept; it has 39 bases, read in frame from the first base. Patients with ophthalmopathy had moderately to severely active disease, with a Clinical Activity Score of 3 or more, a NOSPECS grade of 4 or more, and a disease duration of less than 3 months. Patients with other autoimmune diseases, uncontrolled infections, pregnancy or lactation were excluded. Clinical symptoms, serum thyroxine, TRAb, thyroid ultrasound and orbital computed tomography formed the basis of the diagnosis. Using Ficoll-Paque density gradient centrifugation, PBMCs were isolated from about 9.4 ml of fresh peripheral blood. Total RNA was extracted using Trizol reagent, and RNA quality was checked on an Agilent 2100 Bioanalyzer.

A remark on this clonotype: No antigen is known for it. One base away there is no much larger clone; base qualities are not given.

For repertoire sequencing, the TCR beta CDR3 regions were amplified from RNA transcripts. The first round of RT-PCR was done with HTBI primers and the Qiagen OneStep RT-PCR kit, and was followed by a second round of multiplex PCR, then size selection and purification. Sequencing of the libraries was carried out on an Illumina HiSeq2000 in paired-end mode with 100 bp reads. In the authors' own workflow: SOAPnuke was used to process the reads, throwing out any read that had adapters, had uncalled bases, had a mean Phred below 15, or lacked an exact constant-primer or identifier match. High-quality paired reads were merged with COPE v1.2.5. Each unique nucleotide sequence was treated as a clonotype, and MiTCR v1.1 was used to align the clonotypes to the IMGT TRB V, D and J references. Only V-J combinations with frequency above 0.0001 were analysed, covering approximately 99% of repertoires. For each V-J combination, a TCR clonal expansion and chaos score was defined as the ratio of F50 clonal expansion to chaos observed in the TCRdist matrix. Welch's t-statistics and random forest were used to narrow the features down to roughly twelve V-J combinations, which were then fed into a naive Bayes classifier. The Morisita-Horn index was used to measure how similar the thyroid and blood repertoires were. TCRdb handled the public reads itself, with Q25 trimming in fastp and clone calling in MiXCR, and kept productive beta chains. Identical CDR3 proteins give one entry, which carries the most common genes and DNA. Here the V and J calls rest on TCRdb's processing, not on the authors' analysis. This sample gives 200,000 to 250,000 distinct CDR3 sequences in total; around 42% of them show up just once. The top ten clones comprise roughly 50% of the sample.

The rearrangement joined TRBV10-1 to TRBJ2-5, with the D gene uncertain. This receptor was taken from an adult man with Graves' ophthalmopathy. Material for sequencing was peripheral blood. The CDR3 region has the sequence CASSESTGETQYF. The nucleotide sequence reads TGCGCCAGCAGTGAGTCGACTGGGGAGACCCAGTACTTC.